One and the same sample provided the 11 T cell receptor beta chains below, sequenced in a study of stem cell transplantation in POMP-related autoinflammatory disease. TCRdb keeps only in-frame clones here, not all; method: immunoSEQ multiplex PCR. The table has 25,000 to 30,000 clones, approximately 78% seen once. This specimen was CD4+ T cells from PBMCs, taken before stem cell transplantation. The receptor source for this set is a human donor with POMP-related autoinflammation and immune dysregulation (PRAID).

V and J are TRBV5-1 and TRBJ1-2, with a tentative D call TRBD1 (5 bases). Trimming stripped 2 bases from V and 8 bases from J, with 13 bases between. Germline values: CDR1 SGHRS, CDR2 YFSETQ. There are 13 residues in the CDR3. The CDR3 bases are TGCGCCAGCAGCTTCTCAGGGTCAGGAGGCTACACCTTC. Translated, it gives CASSFSGSGGYTF.

This clone occurred once. The V gene is TRBV30, the J gene TRBJ2-2; the match to TRBD2 covers 7 bases. The junction had 13 bases not matched to a gene; V was cut back by 0 bases and J by 6 bases. The CDR3 is 17 residues long. Looked up from germline, CDR1 is GTSNPN and CDR2 is SVGIG (reference sequence). The CDR3 here is CAWSVLGRGREAGELFF. CDR3 in DNA: TGTGCCTGGAGTGTACTGGGGCGGGGGAGAGAGGCCGGGGAGCTGTTTTTT. Combining the CDR3 with reference TRBV30 and TRBJ2-2 gives the whole variable domain SQTIHQWPATLVQPVGSPLSLECTVEGTSNPNLYWYRQAAGRGLQLLFYSVGIGQISSEVPQNLSASRPQDRQFILSSKKLLLSDSGFYLCAWSVLGRGREAGELFFGEGSRLTVL.

The V gene is TRBV30, the J gene TRBJ1-3; maybe TRBD1 (6 bases). Germline loops: CDR1 GTSNPN, CDR2 SVGIG (reference sequence). The V gene lost 0 bases and the J gene lost 4 bases, with 13 bases spanning the gap. This CDR3 region has 15 residues. CDR3 DNA: TGTGCCTGGAGTGTAATGGGAACAGGGGGAAACACCATATATTTT. This translates into CAWSVMGTGGNTIYF.

Remarks on this clone: One end of the junction varies from germline; a read error may be responsible. This chain connects TRBV23-1 to TRBJ2-2; tentative D call: TRBD2 (6 bases). TRBV23-1 carries the ORF label, with uncertain function. CDR3 length equals 15 residues. This chain's CDR3 is CASSQLGGVTGELFF. In nucleotides, the CDR3 is TGCGCCAGCAGCCAATTGGGGGGAGTTACCGGGGAGCTGTTTTTT.

V and J are TRBV6-6 and TRBJ1-1; D might be TRBD1 (5 bases). Germline V gene data show CDR1 as MNHNY and CDR2 as SVGAGI (reference sequence). Deletions cut 6 bases from V and 4 bases from J, with 12 bases between. CDR3 length: 13 amino acids. The CDR3 protein is CASREIGGTEAFF. The CDR3 nucleotides read TGTGCCAGCAGGGAAATTGGGGGCACTGAAGCTTTCTTT.

This chain connects TRBV19 to TRBJ1-1, with D uncertain. The CDR3 totals 14 residues. V lost 1 base and J 3 bases, leaving 9 bases between the germline ends. CDR1 LNHDA and CDR2 SQIVND come from the germline V gene (reference sequence). CDR3 region: CASSIGAAHTEAFF. The CDR3, as DNA: TGTGCCAGTAGTATAGGGGCGGCTCACACTGAAGCTTTCTTT.

This clone has just one count. DNA of the CDR3: TGCGCCAGCAGCATAATAGCGGGGGGCGACACAGATACGCAGTATTTT. Protein product: CASSIIAGGDTDTQYF. The rearrangement uses TRBV5-1 and TRBJ2-3, with 10 bases identical to TRBD2. Germline assignment: CDR1 SGHRS and CDR2 YFSETQ. Trimming at V came to 4 bases and at J to 2 bases, leaving 7 bases not matched to a gene. The CDR3 length is 16 residues.

The rearrangement joins TRBV7-2 to TRBJ2-1; TRBD2 matches 7 bases. The germline gives CDR1 SGHTA, CDR2 FQGNSA. CDR3 size: 15 residues. V dropped 4 bases and J dropped 0; count of bases not matched to a gene: 3. The CDR3 spells CASSYSGGSYNEQFF. DNA for the CDR3: TGTGCCAGCAGCTACTCGGGAGGCTCCTACAATGAGCAGTTCTTC. The variable domain in full, completed from reference TRBV7-2 and TRBJ2-1, reads GAGVSQSPSNKVTEKGKDVELRCDPISGHTALYWYRQSLGQGLEFLIYFQGNSAPDKSGLPSDRFSAERTGGSVSTLTIQRTQQEDSAVYLCASSYSGGSYNEQFFGPGTRLTVL.

This sequence joins TRBV27 and TRBJ1-1; perhaps TRBD1 as D (5 bases). This CDR3 is 16 amino acids long. CDR1 and CDR2 from the germline V gene are MNHEY and SMNVEV (reference sequence). The V gene lost 5 bases and the J gene lost 5 bases, with 21 bases spanning the gap. Here the CDR3 reads CASSTQSTPGRTEAFF. The CDR3 bases are TGTGCCAGCAGTACCCAATCGACCCCAGGGAGGACTGAAGCTTTCTTT.

The rearrangement joins TRBV5-1 to TRBJ2-1, with a weak D call TRBD2 (5 bases). This CDR3 comprises 12 residues. Trimming removed 7 bases from V and 7 bases from J, with 12 bases in between. The germline CDR1 and CDR2 sequences are SGHRS and YFSETQ. The CDR3 is CASRVTGNEQFF. In nucleotides, the CDR3 is TGCGCCAGCCGAGTGACGGGAAATGAGCAGTTCTTC.

The V and J genes are TRBV5-4 and TRBJ1-2; D call uncertain. The CDR3 runs to 14 residues. From germline, CDR1 is SGHNT and CDR2 YYREEE (reference sequence). Trimming removed 3 bases from V and 3 bases from J, with 12 bases in between. Written as DNA, the CDR3 is TGTGCCAGCAGCTCCGCAAGCGGAGACTATGGCTACACCTTC. Translation: CASSSASGDYGYTF. The full variable domain, with the rest looked up from reference TRBV5-4 and TRBJ1-2, is ETGVTQSPTHLIKTRGQQVTLRCSSQSGHNTVSWYQQALGQGPQFIFQYYREEENGRGNFPPRFSGLQFPNYSSELNVNALELDDSALYLCASSSASGDYGYTFGSGTRLTVV.